This T cell receptor (beta chain) was observed in a study of blood T cell repertoires in COVID-19. In the study overall: Material from acute and convalescent COVID-19 was sourced from the United States, Italy and Spain.

TCRdb's copy holds only in-frame clones and misses some; the assay was immunoSEQ multiplex PCR. The sample yields roughly 62,000 clones, roughly 80% seen once. The receptor was isolated from a woman older than 75 with active or convalescent COVID-19. Sequencing used peripheral blood.

The CDR3 coding sequence is TGTGCCAGCAGGGACAGGGGGGATACAGATACGCAGTATTTT. Translated: CASRDRGDTDTQYF. V and J are TRBV21-1 and TRBJ2-3; TRBD1, as called in the table, went unchecked against the DNA. TRBV21-1 is annotated as a pseudogene. The CDR3 totals 14 residues.